The rows below give T cell receptor beta chains drawn from one sample of a study of T cell repertoires in cytomegalovirus infection. TCRdb fed the reads into MiXCR, producing one record per CDR3 protein. The sample carries about 740,000 distinct CDR3 sequences, roughly 36% recorded once. The sequencing input was PBMCs. Receptors were obtained from a human donor in good health (CMV status not recorded). Some clones in this sample may be carry-over from other donors' samples. Both conserved end residues are part of each CDR3. Fields, in order: J gene, V gene, CDR3 protein.

J: TRBJ1-1; V: TRBV5-1; CDR3: CASGPGGLNTEAFF
J: TRBJ1-4; V: TRBV4-2; CDR3: CASSIQEYEKLFF
J: TRBJ2-2; V: TRBV20-1; CDR3: CSARSAGAGELFF
J: TRBJ2-2; V: TRBV7-3; CDR3: CASSYSGGRALTNTGELFF
J: TRBJ2-1; V: TRBV12-3/TRBV12-4; CDR3: CASSFPGTGGNEQFF
J: TRBJ1-3; V: TRBV6-6; CDR3: CASSYMTGSGNTIYF
J: TRBJ2-5; V: TRBV6-5; CDR3: CASSYSITGGQETQYF
J: TRBJ1-2; V: TRBV6-2/TRBV6-3; CDR3: CASSYVVGADGYTF
J: TRBJ2-7; V: TRBV6-6; CDR3: CASREPGTSSYEQYF
J: TRBJ1-1; V: TRBV7-9; CDR3: CASSSGVQGGTEAFF
J: TRBJ2-3; V: TRBV2; CDR3: CASSEAIKDYRAGDTQYF
J: TRBJ2-5; V: TRBV20-1; CDR3: CSARLAGVYQETQYF
J: TRBJ2-2; V: TRBV6-5; CDR3: CASSYRDTLNTGELFF
J: TRBJ1-6; V: TRBV20-1; CDR3: CSAITTSSYNSPLHF
J: TRBJ2-5; V: TRBV6-6; CDR3: CASSGAPGLADQETQYF
J: TRBJ2-5; V: TRBV29-1; CDR3: CSGGTGGGSVEETQYF
J: TRBJ1-5; V: TRBV27; CDR3: CASSRLGEDQPQHF
J: TRBJ1-2; V: TRBV6-4; CDR3: CASSAGSPNYGYTF
J: TRBJ1-1; V: TRBV7-2; CDR3: CASSLYIGTESFF
J: TRBJ2-1; V: TRBV11-3; CDR3: CASSSEQGDEQFF
J: TRBJ1-4; V: TRBV28; CDR3: CASSFGTGGFEKLFF
J: TRBJ2-7; V: TRBV6-2/TRBV6-3; CDR3: CASSYSTRDRDYEQYF
J: TRBJ2-3; V: TRBV5-1; CDR3: CASSPRLAGNLRHTQYF
J: TRBJ1-3; V: TRBV7-6; CDR3: CASSLGQGNTIYF
J: TRBJ1-2; V: TRBV24-1; CDR3: CATSDSRQYSYGYTF
J: TRBJ2-7; V: TRBV12-3/TRBV12-4; CDR3: CSSSLFQGMTQYF
J: TRBJ2-7; V: TRBV28; CDR3: CASSSPPVEQYF
J: TRBJ2-2; V: TRBV7-2; CDR3: CASSLVETIKWELFF
J: TRBJ2-2; V: TRBV27; CDR3: CASSPDRVGTGELFF
J: TRBJ1-4; V: TRBV4-1; CDR3: CASSQDQGGKLFF
J: TRBJ1-1; V: TRBV11-2; CDR3: CASSLGITQLNTEAFF
J: TRBJ2-1; V: TRBV19; CDR3: CASARGSYNEQFF
J: TRBJ2-5; V: TRBV7-2; CDR3: CASSLGRVGGETQYF
J: TRBJ2-1; V: TRBV6-1; CDR3: CASSGGQYYNEQFF
J: TRBJ1-1; V: TRBV7-2; CDR3: CASSLVGAERAFF
J: TRBJ2-2; V: TRBV6-5; CDR3: CASSYSIRRRTGELFF
J: TRBJ2-7; V: TRBV7-9; CDR3: CASSFPLAGGPGEQYF
J: TRBJ1-1; V: TRBV7-2; CDR3: CASSSGRGARTEAFF
J: TRBJ2-5; V: TRBV29-1; CDR3: CSVEWRPPETQYF
J: TRBJ2-5; V: TRBV6-1; CDR3: CASSGTRGRTETQYF
J: TRBJ1-1; V: TRBV6-6; CDR3: CASSKSTEAFF
J: TRBJ2-2; V: TRBV7-6; CDR3: CASSSKVRNTGELFF
J: TRBJ2-4; V: TRBV19; CDR3: CASSKNLAKNIQYF
J: TRBJ1-1; V: TRBV19; CDR3: CASNWQLNTEAFF
J: TRBJ1-1; V: TRBV7-2; CDR3: CASVRLVNTEAFF
J: TRBJ2-6; V: TRBV7-8; CDR3: CASSLIIQGSGANVLTF
J: TRBJ2-1; V: TRBV3-1; CDR3: CASISGTSGRRNEQFF
J: TRBJ1-1; V: TRBV4-1; CDR3: CASSQQVQGARLNTEAFF
J: TRBJ2-7; V: TRBV11-2; CDR3: CASSPTGTIHEQYF
J: TRBJ2-1; V: TRBV2; CDR3: CASSPEYNEQFF